This T cell receptor (beta chain) was identified during a study of response to subunit inactivated influenza vaccine. General observations from the study: The authors offered the suggestion that each seasonal influenza vaccination recruits few new T cells.

Germline CDR1 and CDR2: DFQATT and SNEGSKA (reference sequence). V was pared by 5 bases and J by 5 bases, with 12 bases between. CDR3 size: 12 residues. Each CDR3 protein gets one entry after TCRdb re-called the RT-PCR reads with MiXCR. Of about 520,000 distinct CDR3 sequences listed, 9.5% to 13% are singletons. This clonotype has a handful of counts. Its antigen remains unknown. This chain connects TRBV20-1 to TRBJ2-5; D may match TRBD1 or TRBD2 (5 bases each). This clonotype originated in a man aged 50 or older who received an inactivated influenza vaccine. Material: PBMCs from blood, obtained roughly 46 days after vaccination. CDR3 nucleotides: TGCAGTGCTGTCGGGGCCGGGGAGACCCAGTACTTC. Amino acid sequence: CSAVGAGETQYF.